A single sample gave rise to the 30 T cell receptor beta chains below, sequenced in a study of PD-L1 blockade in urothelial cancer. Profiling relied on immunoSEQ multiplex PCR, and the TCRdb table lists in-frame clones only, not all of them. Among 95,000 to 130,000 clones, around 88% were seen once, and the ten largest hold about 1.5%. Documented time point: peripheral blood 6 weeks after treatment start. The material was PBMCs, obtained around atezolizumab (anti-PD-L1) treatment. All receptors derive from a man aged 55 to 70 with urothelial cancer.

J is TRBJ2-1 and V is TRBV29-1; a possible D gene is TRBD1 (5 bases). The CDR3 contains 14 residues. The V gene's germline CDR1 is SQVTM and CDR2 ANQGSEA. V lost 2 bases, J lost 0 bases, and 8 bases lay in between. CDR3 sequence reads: CSVELQGSYNEQFF. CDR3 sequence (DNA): TGCAGCGTTGAACTGCAGGGCTCCTACAATGAGCAGTTCTTC.

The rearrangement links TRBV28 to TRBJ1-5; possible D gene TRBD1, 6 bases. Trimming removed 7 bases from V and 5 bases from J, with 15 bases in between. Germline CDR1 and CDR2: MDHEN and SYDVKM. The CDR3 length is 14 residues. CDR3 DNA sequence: TGTGCCAGCAACGTTGGGGGGGCCCATCAGCCCCAGCATTTT. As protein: CASNVGGAHQPQHF.

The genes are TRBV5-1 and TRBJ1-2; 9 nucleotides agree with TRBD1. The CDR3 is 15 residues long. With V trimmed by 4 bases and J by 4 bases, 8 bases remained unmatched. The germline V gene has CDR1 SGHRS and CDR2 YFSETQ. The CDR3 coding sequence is TGCGCCAGCAGCCCGGGGGACAGGGTGCTCTATGGCTACACCTTC. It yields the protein CASSPGDRVLYGYTF.

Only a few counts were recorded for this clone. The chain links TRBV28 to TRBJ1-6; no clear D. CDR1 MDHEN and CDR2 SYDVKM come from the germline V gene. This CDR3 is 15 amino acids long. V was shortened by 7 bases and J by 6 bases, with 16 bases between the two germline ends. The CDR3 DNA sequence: TGTGCCAGCACTCGGGGTGGGGTGGTTAATTCACCCCTCCACTTT. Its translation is CASTRGGVVNSPLHF.

CDR3 sequence (DNA): TGTGCCAGCAGCCTCCAGGGGAACAATCAGCCCCAGCATTTT. It yields the protein CASSLQGNNQPQHF. The chain joins TRBV11-3 to TRBJ1-5; the D gene is possibly TRBD1 (6 bases). Per the germline V gene, CDR1 is SGHNT and CDR2 is YENEEA. This CDR3 has 14 residues. V was pared by 5 bases and J by 3 bases, with 11 bases between.

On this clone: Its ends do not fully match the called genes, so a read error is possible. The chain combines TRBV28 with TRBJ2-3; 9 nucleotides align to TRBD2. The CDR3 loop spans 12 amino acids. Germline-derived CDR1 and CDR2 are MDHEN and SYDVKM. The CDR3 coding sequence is TGTGCCAGCAGTCTCACCGGGACTAGCAGCCATTTT. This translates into CASSLTGTSSHF.

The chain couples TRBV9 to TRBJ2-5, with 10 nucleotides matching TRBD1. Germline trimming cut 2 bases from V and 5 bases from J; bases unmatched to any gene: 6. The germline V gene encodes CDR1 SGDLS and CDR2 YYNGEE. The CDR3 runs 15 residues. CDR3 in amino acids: CASSVAGQGLETQYF. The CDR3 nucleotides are TGTGCCAGCAGCGTCGCGGGACAGGGGCTGGAGACCCAGTACTTC.

CDR3 protein: CASSGTSGGETQYF. CDR3 coding DNA: TGTGCCAGTTCCGGGACTAGCGGGGGAGAGACCCAGTACTTC. This sequence joins TRBV19 and TRBJ2-5; 14 bases line up with TRBD2. CDR3 length: 14 residues. CDR1 and CDR2 (germline): LNHDA, SQIVND (reference sequence). Losses at the gene ends were 8 bases for V and 4 bases for J; bases not matched to a gene: 3.

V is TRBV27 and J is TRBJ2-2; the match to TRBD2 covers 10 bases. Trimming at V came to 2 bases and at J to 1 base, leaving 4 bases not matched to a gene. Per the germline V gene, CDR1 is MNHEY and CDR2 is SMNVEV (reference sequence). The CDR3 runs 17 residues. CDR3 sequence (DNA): TGTGCCAGCAGTTTAAGGGTAGCGGGAGGGAACACCGGGGAGCTGTTTTTT. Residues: CASSLRVAGGNTGELFF.

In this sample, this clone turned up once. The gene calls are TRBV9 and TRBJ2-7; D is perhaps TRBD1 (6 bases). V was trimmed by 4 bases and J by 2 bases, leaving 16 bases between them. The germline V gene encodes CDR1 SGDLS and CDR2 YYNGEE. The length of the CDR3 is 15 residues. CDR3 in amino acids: CASSRRQDSAYEQYF. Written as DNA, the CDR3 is TGTGCCAGCAGCCGGAGGCAGGACAGCGCCTACGAGCAGTACTTC. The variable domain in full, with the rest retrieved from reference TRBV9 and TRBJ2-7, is DSGVTQTPKHLITATGQRVTLRCSPRSGDLSVYWYQQSLDQGLQFLIQYYNGEERAKGNILERFSAQQFPDLHSELNLSSLELGDSALYFCASSRRQDSAYEQYFGPGTRLTVT.

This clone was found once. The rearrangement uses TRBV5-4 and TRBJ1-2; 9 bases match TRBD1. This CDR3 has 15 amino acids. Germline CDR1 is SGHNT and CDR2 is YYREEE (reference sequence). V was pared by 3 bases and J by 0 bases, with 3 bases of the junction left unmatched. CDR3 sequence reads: CASSSRQGANYGYTF. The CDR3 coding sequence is TGTGCCAGCAGCTCAAGACAGGGGGCTAACTATGGCTACACCTTC.

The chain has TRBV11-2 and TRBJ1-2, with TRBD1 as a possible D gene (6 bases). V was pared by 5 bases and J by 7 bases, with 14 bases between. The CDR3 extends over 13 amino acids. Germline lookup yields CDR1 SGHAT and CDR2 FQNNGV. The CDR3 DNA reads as TGTGCCAGCAGCCGAGACAGGTTGGGTGGCTACACCTTC. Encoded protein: CASSRDRLGGYTF.

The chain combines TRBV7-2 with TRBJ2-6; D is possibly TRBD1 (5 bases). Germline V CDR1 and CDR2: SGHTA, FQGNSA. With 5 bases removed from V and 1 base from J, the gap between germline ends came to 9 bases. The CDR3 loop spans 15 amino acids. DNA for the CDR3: TGTGCCAGCAGCCTAACAGGATCTGGGGCCAACGTCCTGACTTTC. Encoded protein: CASSLTGSGANVLTF.

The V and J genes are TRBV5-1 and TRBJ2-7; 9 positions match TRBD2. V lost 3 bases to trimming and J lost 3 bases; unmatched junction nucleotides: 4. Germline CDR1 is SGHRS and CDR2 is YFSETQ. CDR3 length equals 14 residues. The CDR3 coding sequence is TGCGCCAGCAGCTCCCCTAGCGGGGACTACGAGCAGTACTTC. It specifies CASSSPSGDYEQYF.

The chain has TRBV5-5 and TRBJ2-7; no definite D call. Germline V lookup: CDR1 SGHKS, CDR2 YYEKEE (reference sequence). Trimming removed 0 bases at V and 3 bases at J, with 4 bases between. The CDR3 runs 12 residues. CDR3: CASSLVSYEQYF. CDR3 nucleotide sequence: TGTGCCAGCAGCTTGGTTAGCTACGAGCAGTACTTC. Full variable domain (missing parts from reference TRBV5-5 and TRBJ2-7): DAGVTQSPTHLIKTRGQQVTLRCSPISGHKSVSWYQQVLGQGPQFIFQYYEKEERGRGNFPDRFSARQFPNYSSELNVNALLLGDSALYLCASSLVSYEQYFGPGTRLTVT.

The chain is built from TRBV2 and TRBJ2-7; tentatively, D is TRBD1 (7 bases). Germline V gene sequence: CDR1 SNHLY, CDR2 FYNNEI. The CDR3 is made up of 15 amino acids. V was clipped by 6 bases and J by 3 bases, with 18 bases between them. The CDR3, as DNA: TGTGCCAGCAGGAATTCAGGGGGGTGGGGCTACGAGCAGTACTTC. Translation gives CASRNSGGWGYEQYF.

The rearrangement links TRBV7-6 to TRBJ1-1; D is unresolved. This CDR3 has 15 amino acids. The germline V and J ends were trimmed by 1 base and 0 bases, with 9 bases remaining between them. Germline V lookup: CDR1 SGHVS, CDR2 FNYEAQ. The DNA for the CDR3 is TGTGCCAGCAGCTTAGTGGCGGGGATGAACACTGAAGCTTTCTTT. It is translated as CASSLVAGMNTEAFF.

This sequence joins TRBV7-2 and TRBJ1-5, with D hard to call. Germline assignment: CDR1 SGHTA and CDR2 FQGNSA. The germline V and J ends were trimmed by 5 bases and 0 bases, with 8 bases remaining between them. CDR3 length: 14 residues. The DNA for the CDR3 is TGTGCCAGCAGCCCTGACATTAGCAATCAGCCCCAGCATTTT. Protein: CASSPDISNQPQHF. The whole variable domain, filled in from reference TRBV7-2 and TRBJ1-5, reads GAGVSQSPSNKVTEKGKDVELRCDPISGHTALYWYRQSLGQGLEFLIYFQGNSAPDKSGLPSDRFSAERTGGSVSTLTIQRTQQEDSAVYLCASSPDISNQPQHFGDGTRLSIL.

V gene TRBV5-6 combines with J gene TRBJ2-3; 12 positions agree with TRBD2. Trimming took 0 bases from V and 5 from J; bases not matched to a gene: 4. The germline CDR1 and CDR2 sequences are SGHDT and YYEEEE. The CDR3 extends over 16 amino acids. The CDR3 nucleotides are TGTGCCAGCAGCTTGGGACTAGCGGGAGCTGGAGATACGCAGTATTTT. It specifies CASSLGLAGAGDTQYF.

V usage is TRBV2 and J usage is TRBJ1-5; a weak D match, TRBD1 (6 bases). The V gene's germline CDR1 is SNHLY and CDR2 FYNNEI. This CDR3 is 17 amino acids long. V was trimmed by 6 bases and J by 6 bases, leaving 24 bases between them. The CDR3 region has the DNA TGTGCCAGCAGGGGGACACGGCAACAGGCAATCGGTCAGCCCCAGCATTTT. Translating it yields CASRGTRQQAIGQPQHF.

The CDR3 region is CASSQDPRSNQPQHF. CDR3 DNA: TGTGCCAGCAGCCAAGACCCGAGGAGCAATCAGCCCCAGCATTTT. The chain employs TRBV4-2 and TRBJ1-5; D remains ambiguous. In germline, CDR1 is LGHNA, CDR2 YNFKEQ. Trimming stripped 0 bases from V and 1 base from J, with 7 bases between. CDR3 size: 15 residues.

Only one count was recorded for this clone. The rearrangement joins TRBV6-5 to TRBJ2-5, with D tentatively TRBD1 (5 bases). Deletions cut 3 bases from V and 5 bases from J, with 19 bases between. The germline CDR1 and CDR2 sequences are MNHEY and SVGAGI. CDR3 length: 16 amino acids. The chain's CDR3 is CASSYQGLHSRETQYF. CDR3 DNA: TGTGCCAGCAGTTATCAGGGTCTCCACTCCCGGGAGACCCAGTACTTC.

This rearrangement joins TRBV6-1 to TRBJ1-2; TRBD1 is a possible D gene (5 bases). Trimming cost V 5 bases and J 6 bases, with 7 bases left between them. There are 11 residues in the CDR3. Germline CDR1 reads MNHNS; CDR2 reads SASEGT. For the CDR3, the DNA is TGTGCCAGCAGTTTCAGGGATGGCTACACCTTC. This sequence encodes CASSFRDGYTF.

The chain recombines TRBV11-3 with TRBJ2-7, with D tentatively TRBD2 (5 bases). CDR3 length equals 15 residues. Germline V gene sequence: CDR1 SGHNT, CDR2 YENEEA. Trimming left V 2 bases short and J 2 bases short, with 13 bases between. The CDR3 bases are TGTGCCAGCAGCTTATCGGGGTCTTCGCCCTACGAGCAGTACTTC. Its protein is CASSLSGSSPYEQYF.

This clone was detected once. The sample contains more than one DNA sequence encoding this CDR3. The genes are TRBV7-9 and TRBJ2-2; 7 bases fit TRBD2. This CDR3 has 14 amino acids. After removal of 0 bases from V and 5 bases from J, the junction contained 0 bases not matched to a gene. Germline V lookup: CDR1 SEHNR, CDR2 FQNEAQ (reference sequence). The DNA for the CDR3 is TGTGCCAGCAGCTTAGCGGGAGGGACCGGGGAGCTGTTTTTT. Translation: CASSLAGGTGELFF.

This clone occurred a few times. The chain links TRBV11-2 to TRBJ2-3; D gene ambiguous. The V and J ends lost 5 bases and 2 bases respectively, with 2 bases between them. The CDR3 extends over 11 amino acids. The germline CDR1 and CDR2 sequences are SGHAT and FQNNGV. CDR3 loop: CASSHTDTQYF. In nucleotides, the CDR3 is TGTGCCAGCAGCCACACAGATACGCAGTATTTT.

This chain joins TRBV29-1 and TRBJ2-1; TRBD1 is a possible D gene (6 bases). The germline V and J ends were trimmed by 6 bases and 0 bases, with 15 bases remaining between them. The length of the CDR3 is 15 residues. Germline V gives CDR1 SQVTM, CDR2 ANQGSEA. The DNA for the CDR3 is TGCAGCGTCGTGCAAGGACAGAGCTCCTACAATGAGCAGTTCTTC. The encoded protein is CSVVQGQSSYNEQFF.

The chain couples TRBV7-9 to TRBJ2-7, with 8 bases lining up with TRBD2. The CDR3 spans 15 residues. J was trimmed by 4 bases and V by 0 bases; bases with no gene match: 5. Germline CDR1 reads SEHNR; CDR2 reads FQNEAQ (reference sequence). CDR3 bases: TGTGCCAGCAGCTTAGCCGCCAGCGGGAGTTACGAGCAGTACTTC. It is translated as CASSLAASGSYEQYF.

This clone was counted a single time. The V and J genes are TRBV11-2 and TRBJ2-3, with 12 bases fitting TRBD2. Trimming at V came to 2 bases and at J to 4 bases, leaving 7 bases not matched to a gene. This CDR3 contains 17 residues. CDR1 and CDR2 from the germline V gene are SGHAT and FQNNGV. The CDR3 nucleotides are TGTGCCAGCAGCTTACTAGCGGGGGGGCCCGGTCCAGATACGCAGTATTTT. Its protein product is CASSLLAGGPGPDTQYF.

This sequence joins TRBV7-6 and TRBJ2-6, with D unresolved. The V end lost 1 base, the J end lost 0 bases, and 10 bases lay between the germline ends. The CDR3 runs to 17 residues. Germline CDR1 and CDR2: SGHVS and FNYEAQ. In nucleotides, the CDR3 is TGTGCCAGCAGCTTAGGGGCAGGCGCCTCTGGGGCCAACGTCCTGACTTTC. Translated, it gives CASSLGAGASGANVLTF. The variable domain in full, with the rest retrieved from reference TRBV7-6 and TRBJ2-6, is GAGVSQSPRYKVTKRGQDVALRCDPISGHVSLYWYRQALGQGPEFLTYFNYEAQQDKSGLPNDRFSAERPEGSISTLTIQRTEQRDSAMYRCASSLGAGASGANVLTFGAGSRLTVL.